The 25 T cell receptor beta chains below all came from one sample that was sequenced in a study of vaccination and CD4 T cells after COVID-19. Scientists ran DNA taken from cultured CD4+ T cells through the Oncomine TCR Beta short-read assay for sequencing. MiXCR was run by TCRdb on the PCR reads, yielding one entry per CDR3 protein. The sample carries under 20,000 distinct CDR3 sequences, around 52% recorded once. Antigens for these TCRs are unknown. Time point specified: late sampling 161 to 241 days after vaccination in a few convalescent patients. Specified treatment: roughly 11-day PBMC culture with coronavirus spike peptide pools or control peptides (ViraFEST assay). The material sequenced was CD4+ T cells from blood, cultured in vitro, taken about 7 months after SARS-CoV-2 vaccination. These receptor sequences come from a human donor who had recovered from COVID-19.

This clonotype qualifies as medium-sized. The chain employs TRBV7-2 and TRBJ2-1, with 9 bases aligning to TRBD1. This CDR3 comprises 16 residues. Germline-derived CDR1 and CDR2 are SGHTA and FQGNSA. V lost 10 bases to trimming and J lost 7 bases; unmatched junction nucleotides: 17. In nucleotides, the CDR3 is TGTGCCACCCACGAACTAGACAGGGGGTTTTTGAATGAGCAGTTCTTC. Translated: CATHELDRGFLNEQFF.

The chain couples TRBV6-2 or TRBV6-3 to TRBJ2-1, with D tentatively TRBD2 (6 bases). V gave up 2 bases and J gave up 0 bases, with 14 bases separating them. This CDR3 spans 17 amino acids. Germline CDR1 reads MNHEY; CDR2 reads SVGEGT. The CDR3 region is CASSYRPAGSSYNEQFF. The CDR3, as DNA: TGTGCCAGCAGTTACCGACCAGCGGGTTCCTCCTACAATGAGCAGTTCTTC.

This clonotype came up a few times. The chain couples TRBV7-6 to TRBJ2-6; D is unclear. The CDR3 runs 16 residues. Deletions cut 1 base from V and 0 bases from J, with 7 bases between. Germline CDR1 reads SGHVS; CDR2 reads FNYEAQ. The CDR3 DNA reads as TGTGCCAGCAGCTTAGGGACGAGCTCTGGGGCCAACGTCCTGACTTTC. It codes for CASSLGTSSGANVLTF.

CDR3 nucleotides: TGTGCCAGCAGCGCACCGGGACAGGGCTGGTATGGCTACACCTTC. Protein: CASSAPGQGWYGYTF. The V and J genes are TRBV9 and TRBJ1-2; 9 nucleotides match TRBD1. Germline CDR1 reads SGDLS; CDR2 reads YYNGEE. V lost 3 bases to trimming and J lost 5 bases; unmatched junction nucleotides: 8. This CDR3 has 15 amino acids.

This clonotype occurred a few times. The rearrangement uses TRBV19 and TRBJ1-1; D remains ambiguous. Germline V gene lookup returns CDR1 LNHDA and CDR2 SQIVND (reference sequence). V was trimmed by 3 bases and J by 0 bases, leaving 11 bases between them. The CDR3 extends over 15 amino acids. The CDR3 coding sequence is TGTGCCAGTAGTATCGGTAAGGGATTGAACACTGAAGCTTTCTTT. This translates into CASSIGKGLNTEAFF.

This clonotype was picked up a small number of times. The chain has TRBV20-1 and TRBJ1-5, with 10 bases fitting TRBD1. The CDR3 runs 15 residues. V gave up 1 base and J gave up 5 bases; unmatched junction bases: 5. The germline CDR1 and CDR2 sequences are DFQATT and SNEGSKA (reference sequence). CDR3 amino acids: CSARGTGGSDQPQHF. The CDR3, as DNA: TGCAGTGCTAGAGGGACAGGGGGAAGTGATCAGCCCCAGCATTTT.

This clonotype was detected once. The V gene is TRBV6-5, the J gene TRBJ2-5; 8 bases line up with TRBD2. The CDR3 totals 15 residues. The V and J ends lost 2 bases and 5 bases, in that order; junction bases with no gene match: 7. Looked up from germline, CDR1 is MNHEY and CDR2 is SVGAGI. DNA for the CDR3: TGTGCCAGCAGTTACAGGGCGGGAGGATATGAGACCCAGTACTTC. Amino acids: CASSYRAGGYETQYF.

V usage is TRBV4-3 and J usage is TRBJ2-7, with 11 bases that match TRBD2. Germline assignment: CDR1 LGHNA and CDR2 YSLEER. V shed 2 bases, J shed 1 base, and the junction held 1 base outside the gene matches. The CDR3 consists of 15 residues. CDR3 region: CASSQLAGGSYEQYF. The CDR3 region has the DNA TGCGCCAGCAGCCAACTAGCGGGAGGATCCTACGAGCAGTACTTC.

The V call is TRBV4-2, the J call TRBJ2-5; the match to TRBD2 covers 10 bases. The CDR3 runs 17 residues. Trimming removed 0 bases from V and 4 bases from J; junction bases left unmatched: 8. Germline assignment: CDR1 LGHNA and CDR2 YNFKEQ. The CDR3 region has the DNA TGTGCCAGCAGCCAAGATCGGTTAGCGGGGGGTGGAGAGACCCAGTACTTC. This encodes CASSQDRLAGGGETQYF.

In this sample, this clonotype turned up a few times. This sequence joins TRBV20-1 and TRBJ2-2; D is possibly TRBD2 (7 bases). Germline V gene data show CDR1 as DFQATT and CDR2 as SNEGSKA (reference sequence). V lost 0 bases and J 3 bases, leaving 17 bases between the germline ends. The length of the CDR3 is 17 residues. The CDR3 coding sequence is TGCAGTGCTAGAGAGGGGATGACGGGGGGCTACACCGGGGAGCTGTTTTTT. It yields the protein CSAREGMTGGYTGELFF.

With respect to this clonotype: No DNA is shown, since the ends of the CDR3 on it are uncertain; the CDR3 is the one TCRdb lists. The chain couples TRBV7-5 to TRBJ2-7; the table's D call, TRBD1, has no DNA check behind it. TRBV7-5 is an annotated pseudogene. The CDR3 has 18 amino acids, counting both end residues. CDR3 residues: CISVPEAFSVPRAHEQYF.

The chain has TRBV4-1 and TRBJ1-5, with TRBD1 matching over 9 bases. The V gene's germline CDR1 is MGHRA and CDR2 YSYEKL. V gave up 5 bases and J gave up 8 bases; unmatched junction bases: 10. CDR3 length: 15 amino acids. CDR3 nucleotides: TGCGCCAGCAGCAGGCACAGGGGGCAGGAGGAGCCCCAGCATTTT. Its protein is CASSRHRGQEEPQHF.

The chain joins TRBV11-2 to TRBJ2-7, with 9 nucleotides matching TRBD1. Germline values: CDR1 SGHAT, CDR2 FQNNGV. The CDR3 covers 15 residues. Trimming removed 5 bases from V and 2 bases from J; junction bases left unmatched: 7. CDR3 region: CASSPIRQGAYEQYF. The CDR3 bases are TGTGCCAGCAGCCCGATCCGACAGGGGGCCTACGAGCAGTACTTC.

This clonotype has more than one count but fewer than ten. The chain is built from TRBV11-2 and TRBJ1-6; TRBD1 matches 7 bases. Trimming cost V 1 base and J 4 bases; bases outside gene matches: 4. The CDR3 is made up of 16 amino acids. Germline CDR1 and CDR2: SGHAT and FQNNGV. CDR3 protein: CASSLAGQQYNSPLHF. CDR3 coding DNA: TGTGCCAGCAGCTTAGCGGGACAGCAATATAATTCACCCCTCCACTTT.

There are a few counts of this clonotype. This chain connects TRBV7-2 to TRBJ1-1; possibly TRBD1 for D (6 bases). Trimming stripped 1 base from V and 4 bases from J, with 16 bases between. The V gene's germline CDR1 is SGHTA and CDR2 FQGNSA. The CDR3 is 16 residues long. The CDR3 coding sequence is TGTGCCAGCAGCTTAGAGGGGGTAGGGGGGACCACTGAAGCTTTCTTT. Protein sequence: CASSLEGVGGTTEAFF. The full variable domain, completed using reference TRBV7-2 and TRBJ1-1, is GAGVSQSPSNKVTEKGKDVELRCDPISGHTALYWYRQSLGQGLEFLIYFQGNSAPDKSGLPSDRFSAERTGGSVSTLTIQRTQQEDSAVYLCASSLEGVGGTTEAFFGQGTRLTVV.

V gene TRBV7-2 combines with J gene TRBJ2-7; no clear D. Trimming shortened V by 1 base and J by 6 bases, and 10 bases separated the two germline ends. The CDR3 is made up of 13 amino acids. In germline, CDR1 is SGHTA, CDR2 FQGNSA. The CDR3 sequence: CASSLESFSEQYF. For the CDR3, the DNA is TGTGCCAGCAGCTTAGAATCGTTCTCCGAGCAGTACTTC.

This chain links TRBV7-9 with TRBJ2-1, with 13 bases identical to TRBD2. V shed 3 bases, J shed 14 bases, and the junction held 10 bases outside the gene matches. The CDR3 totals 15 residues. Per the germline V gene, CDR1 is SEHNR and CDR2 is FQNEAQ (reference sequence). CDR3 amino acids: CASSFAGTSGTREFF. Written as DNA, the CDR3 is TGTGCCAGCAGCTTCGCCGGGACTAGCGGGACTAGGGAGTTCTTC.

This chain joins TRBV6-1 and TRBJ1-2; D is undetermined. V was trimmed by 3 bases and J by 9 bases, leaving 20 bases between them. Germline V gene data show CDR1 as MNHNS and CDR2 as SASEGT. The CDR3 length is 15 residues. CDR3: CASSDRPRVRARYTF. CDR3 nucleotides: TGTGCCAGCAGTGACAGGCCCCGGGTAAGGGCACGCTACACCTTC.

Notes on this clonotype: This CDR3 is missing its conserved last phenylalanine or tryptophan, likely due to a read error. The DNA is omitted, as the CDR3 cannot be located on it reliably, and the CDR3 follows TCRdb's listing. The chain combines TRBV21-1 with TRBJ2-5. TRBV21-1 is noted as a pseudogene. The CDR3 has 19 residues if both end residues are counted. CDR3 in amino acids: CASNTPVRRRFPFQETQYY.

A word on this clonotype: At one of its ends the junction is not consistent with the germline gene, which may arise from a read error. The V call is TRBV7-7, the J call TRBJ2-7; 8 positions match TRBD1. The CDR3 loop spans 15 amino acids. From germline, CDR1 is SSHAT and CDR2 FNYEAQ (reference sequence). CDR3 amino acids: CASSPGTGDSYEQYF. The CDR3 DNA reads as TGTGCTAGCAGCCCCGGGACAGGAGACTCCTACGAGCAGTACTTC.

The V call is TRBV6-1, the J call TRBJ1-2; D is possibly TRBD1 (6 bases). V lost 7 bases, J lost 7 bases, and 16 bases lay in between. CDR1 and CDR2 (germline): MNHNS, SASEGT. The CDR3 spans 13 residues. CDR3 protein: CASTTTGLSGYTF. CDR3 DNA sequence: TGTGCCAGCACCACCACAGGGCTTAGTGGCTACACCTTC.

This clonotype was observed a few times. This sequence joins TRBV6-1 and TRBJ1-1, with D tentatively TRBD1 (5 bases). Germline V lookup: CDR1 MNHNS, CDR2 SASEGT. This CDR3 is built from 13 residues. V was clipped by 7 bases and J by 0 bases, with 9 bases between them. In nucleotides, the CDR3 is TGTGCCAGCAAGGACACAGTGAACACTGAAGCTTTCTTT. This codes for CASKDTVNTEAFF.

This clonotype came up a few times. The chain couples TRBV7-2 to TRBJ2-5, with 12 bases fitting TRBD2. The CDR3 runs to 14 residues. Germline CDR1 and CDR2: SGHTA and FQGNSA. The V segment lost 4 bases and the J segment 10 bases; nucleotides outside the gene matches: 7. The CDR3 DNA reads TGTGCCAGCAGCTCAAGGACTAGCGGGATCATCCAGTACTTC. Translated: CASSSRTSGIIQYF.

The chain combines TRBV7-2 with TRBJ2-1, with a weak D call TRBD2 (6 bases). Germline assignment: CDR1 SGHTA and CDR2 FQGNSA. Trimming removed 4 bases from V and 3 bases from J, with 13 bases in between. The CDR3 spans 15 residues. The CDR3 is CASSSVAAVYNEQFF. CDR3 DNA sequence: TGTGCCAGCAGCTCAGTAGCGGCGGTCTACAATGAGCAGTTCTTC.

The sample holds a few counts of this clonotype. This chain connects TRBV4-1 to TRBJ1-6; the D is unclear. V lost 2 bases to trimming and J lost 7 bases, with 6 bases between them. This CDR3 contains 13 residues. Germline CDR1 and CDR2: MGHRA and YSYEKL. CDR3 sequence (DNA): TGCGCCAGCAGCCAACAGAGGAATTCACCCCTCCACTTT. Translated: CASSQQRNSPLHF.